The T cell receptor (beta chain) described here comes from a study of T-cell memory formation after mild COVID-19. Each CDR3 protein gets one entry after TCRdb re-called the 5' RACE reads with MiXCR. The sample consists of about 320,000 distinct CDR3 sequences, more than 13% of them appearing once. Germline CDR1 and CDR2: MNHEY and SMNVEV (reference sequence). The CDR3 extends over 14 amino acids. V shed 5 bases and J shed 4 bases, with 14 bases lying between them. The chain joins TRBV27 to TRBJ1-2, with a possible D match to TRBD1 (6 bases). The receptor's source is a man aged 18 to 30 who had mild COVID-19 (a few samples of this study predate the infection). Cell type and time point are not known. Sample: PBMCs or a T cell subset sorted from them (not recorded which). The CDR3: CASSPRTGLYGYTF. CDR3 bases: TGTGCCAGCAGTCCCAGAACAGGGCTCTATGGCTACACCTTC.